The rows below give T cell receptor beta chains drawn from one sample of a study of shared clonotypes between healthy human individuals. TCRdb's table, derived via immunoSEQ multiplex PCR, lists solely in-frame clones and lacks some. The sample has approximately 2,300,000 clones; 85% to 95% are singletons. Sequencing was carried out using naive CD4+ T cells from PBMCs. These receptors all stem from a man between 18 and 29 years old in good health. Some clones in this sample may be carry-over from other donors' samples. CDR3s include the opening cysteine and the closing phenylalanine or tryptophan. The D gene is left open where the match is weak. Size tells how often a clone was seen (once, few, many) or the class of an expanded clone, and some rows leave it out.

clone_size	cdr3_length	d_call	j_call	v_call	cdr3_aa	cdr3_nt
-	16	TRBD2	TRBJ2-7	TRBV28	CASSSRDYYLSYEQYF	TGTGCCAGCAGCAGCCGGGACTACTATTTATCCTACGAGCAGTACTTC
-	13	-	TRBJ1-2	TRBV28	CASSLEGIGGYTF	TGTGCCAGCAGTTTAGAAGGGATAGGGGGCTACACCTTC
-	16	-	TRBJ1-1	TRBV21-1	CASSKSRRGTNTEAFF	TGTGCCAGCAGCAAAAGCAGGAGGGGTACGAACACTGAAGCTTTCTTT
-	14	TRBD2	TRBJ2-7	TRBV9	CASSVGGGNGEQYF	TGTGCCAGCAGCGTAGGGGGAGGGAACGGCGAGCAGTACTTC
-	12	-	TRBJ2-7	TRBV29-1	CSVEVSVDEQYF	TGCAGCGTTGAAGTTTCCGTTGACGAGCAGTACTTC
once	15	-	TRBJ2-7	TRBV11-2	CASSLVEGGSYEQYF	TGTGCCAGCAGCTTGGTAGAAGGGGGGTCCTACGAGCAGTACTTC
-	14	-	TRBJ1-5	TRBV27	CASSERRINQPQHF	TGTGCCAGCAGCGAGAGAAGGATCAATCAGCCCCAGCATTTT
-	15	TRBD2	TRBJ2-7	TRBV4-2	CASSLTASGSYEQYF	TGTGCCAGCAGCCTTACGGCTAGCGGGAGCTACGAGCAGTACTTC
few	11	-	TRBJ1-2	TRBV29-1	CSVDSGYGYTF	TGCAGCGTTGATTCAGGCTATGGCTACACCTTC
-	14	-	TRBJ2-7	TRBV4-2	CASSQYTSSYEQYF	TGTGCCAGCAGCCAATATACCTCGAGCTACGAGCAGTACTTC
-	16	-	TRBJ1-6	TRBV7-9	CASSKDSPTRASPLHF	TGTGCCAGCAGCAAAGACAGTCCTACACGGGCTTCACCCCTCCACTTT
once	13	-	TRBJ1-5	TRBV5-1	CASSTGSNQPQHF	TGCGCCAGCAGTACTGGGTCCAATCAGCCCCAGCATTTT
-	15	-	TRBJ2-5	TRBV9	CASSVDSEFQETQYF	TGTGCCAGCAGCGTAGATTCGGAGTTCCAAGAGACCCAGTACTTC
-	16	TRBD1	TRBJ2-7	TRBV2	CASSVPRQGLSYEQYF	TGTGCCAGCAGTGTCCCTCGACAGGGGCTCTCCTACGAGCAGTACTTC
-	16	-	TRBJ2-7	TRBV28	CASSLWQGGSAYEQYF	TGTGCCAGCAGTTTATGGCAGGGGGGTTCGGCCTACGAGCAGTACTTC
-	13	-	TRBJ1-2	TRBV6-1	CASSLTESYGYTF	TGTGCCAGCAGCCTAACAGAAAGCTATGGCTACACCTTC
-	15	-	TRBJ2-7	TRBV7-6	CASSFLQGKRYEQYF	TGTGCCAGCAGCTTTCTGCAGGGTAAAAGGTACGAGCAGTACTTC
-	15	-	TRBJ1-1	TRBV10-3	CAISESPGGHTEAFF	TGTGCCATCAGTGAGTCCCCCGGGGGGCACACTGAAGCTTTCTTT
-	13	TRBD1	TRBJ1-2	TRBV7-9	CASSTPGGRGYTF	TGTGCCAGCAGCACTCCAGGGGGTCGGGGCTACACCTTC
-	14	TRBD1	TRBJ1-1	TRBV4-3	CASSLDRGNTEAFF	TGCGCCAGCAGCCTTGACAGGGGGAACACTGAAGCTTTCTTT
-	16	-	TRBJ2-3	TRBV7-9	CASSLDGGFSTDTQYF	TGTGCCAGCAGCTTAGACGGGGGATTCAGCACAGATACGCAGTATTTT
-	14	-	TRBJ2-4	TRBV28	CATSGEGSKNIQYF	TGTGCCACCTCGGGAGAGGGCTCCAAAAACATTCAGTACTTC
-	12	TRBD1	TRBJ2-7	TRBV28	CASHDRANEQYF	TGTGCCAGCCATGACAGGGCCAACGAGCAGTACTTC